This TCR beta chain was observed in a study of blood T cell repertoires in COVID-19. Study-wide context: Material from acute and convalescent COVID-19 was sourced from the United States, Italy and Spain. T cells, B-cell-depleted T cells, or PBMCs provided the cDNA or gDNA that served as material.

The CDR3 loop spans 15 amino acids. The germline gives CDR1 LNHNV, CDR2 YYDKDF (reference sequence). Trimming at V came to 0 bases and at J to 9 bases, leaving 5 bases not matched to a gene. In the study's own analysis: Reference gene primer amplification gave estimated nucleated cell counts. The table came from immunoSEQ multiplex PCR; TCRdb's copy has only in-frame clones and leaves some out. D and trimming were read from the DNA, whereas the V and J calls and clone size are those reported in that table. The sample shows roughly 140,000 clones, 80% of them seen only once. The V call is TRBV15, the J call TRBJ2-1; 10 nucleotides line up with TRBD2. This TCR came from a man in his sixties or seventies who had recovered from COVID-19. The sequenced sample was peripheral blood. CDR3 region: CATSRDPGTSVEQFF. The CDR3 DNA reads TGTGCCACCAGCAGAGATCCCGGGACTAGCGTTGAGCAGTTCTTC.